This T cell receptor beta chain was profiled in a study of T cell responses to AZD1222 COVID-19 vaccine. The study, taken as a whole, reports: White British donors predominated, females outnumbered males, and clonal diversity was possibly underestimated.

Measured with immunoSEQ multiplex PCR; TCRdb has only the in-frame clones, and not every one. The sample holds over 95,000 clones; approximately 91% are singletons and the top ten take 15% to 20%. To note about this clone: What it binds is not known.

This CDR3 has 14 amino acids. Trimming shortened V by 5 bases and J by 5 bases, and 13 bases separated the two germline ends. CDR1 MNHEY and CDR2 SVGAGI come from the germline V gene. The sequencing used peripheral blood, collected 28 days after the second AZD1222 dose. V and J are TRBV6-5 and TRBJ2-1; the D gene is possibly TRBD2 (5 bases). The receptor comes from an adult who received the AZD1222 COVID-19 vaccine. The CDR3 nucleotides are TGTGCCAGCAGTATCGGGGTCGGGGACAATGAGCAGTTCTTC. Residues: CASSIGVGDNEQFF.